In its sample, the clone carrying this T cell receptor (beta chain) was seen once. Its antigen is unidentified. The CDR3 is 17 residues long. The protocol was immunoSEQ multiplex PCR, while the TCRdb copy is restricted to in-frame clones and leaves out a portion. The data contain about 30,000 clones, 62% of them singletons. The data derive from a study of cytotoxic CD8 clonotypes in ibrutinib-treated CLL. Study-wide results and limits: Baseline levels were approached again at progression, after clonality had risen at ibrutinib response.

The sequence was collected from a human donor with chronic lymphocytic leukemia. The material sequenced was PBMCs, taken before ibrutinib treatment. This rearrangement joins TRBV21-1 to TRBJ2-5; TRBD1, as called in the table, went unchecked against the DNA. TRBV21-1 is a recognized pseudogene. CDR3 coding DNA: TGTGCCAGCAGCAACCGACAGGGGGCGAGAGGAGGAGAGACCCAGTACTTC. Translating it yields CASSNRQGARGGETQYF.